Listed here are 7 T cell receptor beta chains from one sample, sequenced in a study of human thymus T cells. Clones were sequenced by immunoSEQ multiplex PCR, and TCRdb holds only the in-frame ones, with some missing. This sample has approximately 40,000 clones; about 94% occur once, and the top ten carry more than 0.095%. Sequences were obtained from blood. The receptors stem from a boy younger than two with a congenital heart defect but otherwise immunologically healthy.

The CDR3 nucleotides read TGTGCCAGCAGCTTGTCCCAGCGGGGGAAGAGAGAGACCCAGTACTTC. Translation: CASSLSQRGKRETQYF. The chain employs TRBV5-4 and TRBJ2-5; 8 positions agree with TRBD2. J was trimmed by 4 bases and V by 1 base; bases with no gene match: 9. The V gene's germline CDR1 is SGHNT and CDR2 YYREEE (reference sequence). This CDR3 has 16 amino acids.

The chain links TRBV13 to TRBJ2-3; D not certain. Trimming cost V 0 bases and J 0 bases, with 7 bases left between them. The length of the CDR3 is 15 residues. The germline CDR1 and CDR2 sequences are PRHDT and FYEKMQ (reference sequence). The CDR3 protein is CASSLGLSSTDTQYF. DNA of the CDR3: TGTGCCAGCAGCTTAGGGCTTTCTAGCACAGATACGCAGTATTTT.

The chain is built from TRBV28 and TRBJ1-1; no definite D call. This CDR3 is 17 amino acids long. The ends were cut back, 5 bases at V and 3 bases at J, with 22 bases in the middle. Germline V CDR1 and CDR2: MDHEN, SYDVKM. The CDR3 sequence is CASSRRAPGKRHTEAFF. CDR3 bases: TGTGCCAGCAGTCGACGGGCACCGGGAAAGAGACACACTGAAGCTTTCTTT.

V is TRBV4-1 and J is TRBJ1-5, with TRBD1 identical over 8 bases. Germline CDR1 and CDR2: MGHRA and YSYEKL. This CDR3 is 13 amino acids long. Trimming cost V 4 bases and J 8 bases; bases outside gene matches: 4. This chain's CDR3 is CASSRTGREPQHF. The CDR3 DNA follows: TGCGCCAGCAGCCGGACAGGGCGGGAGCCCCAGCATTTT.

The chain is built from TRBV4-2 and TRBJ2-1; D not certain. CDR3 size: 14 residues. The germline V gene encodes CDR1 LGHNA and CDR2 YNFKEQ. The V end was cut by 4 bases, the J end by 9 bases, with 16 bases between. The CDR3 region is CASSRTVGVPEQFF. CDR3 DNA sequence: TGTGCCAGCAGCCGGACCGTAGGCGTTCCTGAGCAGTTCTTC.

As DNA, the CDR3 is TGTGCCTGGAGCGGGGGGGCAGGAGATACGCAGTATTTT. It translates to CAWSGGAGDTQYF. The chain joins TRBV30 to TRBJ2-3; 8 nucleotides line up with TRBD2. CDR1 GTSNPN and CDR2 SVGIG come from the germline V gene (reference sequence). This CDR3 region has 13 residues. Unmatched junction bases numbered 4, after V lost 3 bases and J lost 5 bases.

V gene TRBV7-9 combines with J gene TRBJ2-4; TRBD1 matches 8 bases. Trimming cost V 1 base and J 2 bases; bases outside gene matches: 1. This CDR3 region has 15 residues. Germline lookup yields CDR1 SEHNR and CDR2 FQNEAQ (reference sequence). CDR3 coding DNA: TGTGCCAGCAGCTTAGACAGGGGGACCAAAAACATTCAGTACTTC. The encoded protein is CASSLDRGTKNIQYF.